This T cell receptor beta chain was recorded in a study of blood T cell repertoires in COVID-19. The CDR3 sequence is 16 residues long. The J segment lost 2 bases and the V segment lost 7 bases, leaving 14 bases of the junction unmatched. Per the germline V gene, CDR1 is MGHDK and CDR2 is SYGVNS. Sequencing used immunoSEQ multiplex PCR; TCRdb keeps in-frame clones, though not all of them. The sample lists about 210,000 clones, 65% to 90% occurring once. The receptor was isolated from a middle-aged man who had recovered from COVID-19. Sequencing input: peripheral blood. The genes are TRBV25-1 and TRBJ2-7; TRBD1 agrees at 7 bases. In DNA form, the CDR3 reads TGTGCCAGCACCCCGCTAGAAGGGGACAGCACCTACGAGCAGTACTTC. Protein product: CASTPLEGDSTYEQYF.